These T cell receptor beta chains were read from a single sample in a study of OX40 agonist ivuxolimab in advanced cancers. Clones were sequenced by immunoSEQ multiplex PCR, and TCRdb holds only the in-frame ones, with some missing. The sample consists of over 45,000 clones, 70% to 85% of them appearing once. Specimen: CD4+ or CD8+ T cells sorted from blood, collected in a trial of the OX40 agonist ivuxolimab. These receptors were taken from an adult with an advanced solid tumor such as melanoma, head and neck, liver or kidney cancer. CDR3s include the opening cysteine and the closing phenylalanine or tryptophan. D genes are given only for firm matches. Clone size is given for some rows only: seen once, a few or many times, or a class if the clone is expanded.

D	V	size	J	CDR3	DNA
-	TRBV11-3	-	TRBJ2-3	CASSVQGKGEDTQYF	TGTGCCAGCAGCGTACAGGGAAAGGGGGAAGATACGCAGTATTTT
-	TRBV19	-	TRBJ2-1	CASSMIGPRDNEQFF	TGTGCCAGTAGTATGATTGGCCCGCGGGACAATGAGCAGTTCTTC
TRBD2	TRBV30	few	TRBJ2-2	CAWSVARSGRVGELFF	TGTGCCTGGAGTGTGGCACGTAGCGGGAGGGTCGGGGAGCTGTTTTTT
-	TRBV29-1	-	TRBJ2-7	CSVPRAQYF	TGCAGCGTGCCAAGGGCGCAGTACTTC
-	TRBV9	-	TRBJ2-7	CASSVVLGGEQYF	TGTGCCAGCAGCGTAGTTTTAGGGGGCGAGCAGTACTTC
TRBD1	TRBV15	once	TRBJ1-3	CATSRVRQGAGNTIYF	TGTGCCACCAGCAGAGTGCGGCAGGGGGCAGGAAACACCATATATTTT
TRBD1	TRBV10-3	-	TRBJ1-6	CAISPGTGQGAPLHF	TGTGCCATCAGCCCCGGTACAGGTCAGGGGGCACCCCTCCACTTT
TRBD1	TRBV7-3	-	TRBJ2-5	CASSLRGQAETQYF	TGTGCCAGCAGCTTAAGGGGACAGGCGGAGACCCAGTACTTC
-	TRBV30	few	TRBJ1-1	CAWSGRPNTEAFF	TGTGCCTGGAGTGGACGGCCGAACACTGAAGCTTTCTTT
-	TRBV30	-	TRBJ2-3	CAWSSTGSTDTQYF	TGTGCCTGGAGTTCGACGGGCAGCACAGATACGCAGTATTTT
-	TRBV25-1	-	TRBJ1-4	CASSEARGRSEKLFF	TGTGCCAGCAGTGAAGCTAGGGGGAGGAGTGAAAAACTGTTTTTT
-	TRBV4-1	-	TRBJ1-6	CASSQDPSSPLHF	TGCGCCAGCAGCCAAGATCCGAGTTCACCCCTCCACTTT
-	TRBV7-2	-	TRBJ2-2	CASSVPPRGTGELFF	TGTGCCAGCAGCGTACCCCCCCGTGGGACCGGGGAGCTGTTTTTT
-	TRBV14	once	TRBJ2-2	CASSPYRGVGAGELFF	TGTGCCAGCAGCCCCTACAGAGGGGTGGGTGCCGGGGAGCTGTTTTTT
TRBD1	TRBV7-2	-	TRBJ2-7	CASSLEGQAYEQYF	TGTGCCAGCAGCTTAGAGGGACAGGCCTACGAGCAGTACTTC